What follows describes a single T cell receptor (beta chain). These data are taken from a study of blood T cell repertoires in COVID-19. For the study at large: Acute and convalescent COVID-19 specimens originated in the United States, Italy and Spain. The cDNA or gDNA used as material had been derived from T cells, B-cell-depleted T cells, or PBMCs.

As handled by the study authors: Estimated nucleated cell counts came from reference gene primer amplification. Using immunoSEQ multiplex PCR, the repertoire was profiled, and TCRdb retains in-frame clones only, with some absent. That table is the source of V, J and clone size, and D and trimming were worked out from the DNA. The sample includes just over 300,000 clones, approximately 89% of them seen just once. Enrolled during active infection, Seattle patients were then followed longitudinally. The CDR3 runs to 18 residues. V shed 5 bases, J shed 1 base, and the junction held 13 bases outside the gene matches. Germline loops: CDR1 MNHEY, CDR2 SMNVEV (reference sequence).

The sequenced material came from peripheral blood. The chain joins TRBV27 to TRBJ2-3; 9 positions agree with TRBD1. This sequence was found in a woman in her thirties with COVID-19, enrolled during active disease. CDR3: CASSTTSSGTGRTDTQYF. The CDR3 coding sequence is TGTGCCAGCAGTACAACTTCATCCGGGACAGGGCGCACAGATACGCAGTATTTT.